The 6 T cell receptor beta chains below come from one sample, sequenced in a study of human T cells and chemical hapten exposure. TCRdb re-called the RACE reads with MiXCR, one entry per CDR3 protein. The table has approximately 110,000 distinct CDR3 sequences, around 35% seen once. Time point specified: patch test 3, about 24 weeks after DPC sensitization. Treatment defined: therapeutic diphenylcyclopropenone sensitization with weekly scalp DPC. This material consisted of whole blood, taken in connection with sensitization to the hapten diphenylcyclopropenone (DPC). The receptors were sampled from a man aged 40-50 years with alopecia areata. Some clones in this sample may be carry-over from other donors' samples.

V usage is TRBV28 and J usage is TRBJ1-5; tentative D call: TRBD1 (5 bases). CDR3 length equals 15 residues. Germline V gene data show CDR1 as MDHEN and CDR2 as SYDVKM. V was cut by 4 bases and J by 2 bases, with 12 bases left in between. This CDR3 is CASSSPTGGNQPQHF. Here the CDR3 DNA reads TGTGCCAGCAGTTCACCCACGGGGGGCAATCAGCCCCAGCATTTT.

The chain joins TRBV12-3 or TRBV12-4 to TRBJ2-1, with TRBD2 matching 10 bases. The CDR3 extends over 16 amino acids. V was pared by 3 bases and J by 4 bases, with 6 bases of the junction left unmatched. The CDR3 nucleotides read TGTGCCAGCAGTTTCGTAGCGGGAGGAGGGTACAATGAGCAGTTCTTC. Its protein is CASSFVAGGGYNEQFF.

The chain is built from TRBV30 and TRBJ2-3, with unresolved D. The CDR3 has 14 residues. Trimming took 0 bases from V and 2 from J, leaving 9 bases between them. Per the germline V gene, CDR1 is GTSNPN and CDR2 is SVGIG (reference sequence). This chain's CDR3 is CAWSVAWATDTQYF. In DNA, the CDR3 is TGTGCCTGGAGTGTAGCGTGGGCCACAGATACGCAGTATTTT.

V gene TRBV27 combines with J gene TRBJ2-7; 8 bases match TRBD2. Germline V gives CDR1 MNHEY, CDR2 SMNVEV (reference sequence). The CDR3 covers 14 residues. The ends lost 4 bases at V and 2 bases at J; junction bases unmatched: 4. CDR3: CASSYLAGAYEQYF. CDR3 DNA: TGTGCCAGCAGTTACCTAGCGGGTGCCTACGAGCAGTACTTC.

The chain employs TRBV7-2 and TRBJ2-1; 7 bases agree with TRBD2. V lost 6 bases to trimming and J lost 8 bases; unmatched junction nucleotides: 19. The CDR3 runs 17 residues. Germline V gives CDR1 SGHTA, CDR2 FQGNSA. This CDR3 reads CASSPPGGGSGNDEQFF. Here the CDR3 DNA reads TGTGCCAGCAGTCCACCGGGGGGAGGGTCCGGTAACGATGAGCAGTTCTTC. The whole variable domain, remainder taken from reference TRBV7-2 and TRBJ2-1, is GAGVSQSPSNKVTEKGKDVELRCDPISGHTALYWYRQSLGQGLEFLIYFQGNSAPDKSGLPSDRFSAERTGGSVSTLTIQRTQQEDSAVYLCASSPPGGGSGNDEQFFGPGTRLTVL.

This rearrangement joins TRBV7-9 to TRBJ2-2; tentatively, D is TRBD2 (7 bases). From germline, CDR1 is SEHNR and CDR2 FQNEAQ (reference sequence). The V end lost 6 bases, the J end lost 8 bases, and 19 bases lay between the germline ends. There are 15 residues in the CDR3. CDR3 sequence reads: CASSRGAAGEGELFF. CDR3 coding DNA: TGTGCCAGCAGTCGGGGGGCGGCGGGAGAAGGGGAGCTGTTTTTT.